The clone carrying this TCR beta chain was observed a few times. The antigen remains unidentified. This sample is part of a study of blood T cells in healthy people across ages. Study results and caveats: The study found more naive CD4+ cells and higher diversity in long-lived than aged donors.

The CDR3 contains 19 residues. The ends lost 3 bases at V and 0 bases at J; junction bases unmatched: 14. Looked up from germline, CDR1 is DFQATT and CDR2 is SNEGSKA (reference sequence). The second PCR ran about 6 to 12 cycles with a sample-barcoded 5' primer and J-beta primers. The study obtained at least 3 million CDR3-containing paired-end reads from every sample. MiXCR was run by TCRdb on the 5' RACE reads, yielding one entry per CDR3 protein. The table has 1.4 million or so distinct CDR3 sequences, less than 45% seen once. The receptor was isolated from a woman under 30 in good health. This chain connects TRBV20-1 to TRBJ2-2, with 9 bases identical to TRBD2. The sample consisted of blood. This CDR3 is CSASGHLRTSVPNTGELFF. The CDR3 DNA follows: TGCAGTGCTAGCGGACACCTGCGGACTAGCGTCCCGAACACCGGGGAGCTGTTTTTT.